This TCR beta chain originates from a study of T cells in Graves' hyperthyroidism and ophthalmopathy. Participants, patients aged 18 to 65, had newly diagnosed hyperthyroidism with a duration under 2 months. The diagnostic basis comprised clinical symptoms, serum thyroxine and TRAb, thyroid ultrasound and orbital computed tomography. Trimming removed 0 bases from V and 0 bases from J, with 9 bases in between. The CDR3 is 17 amino acids. Germline V gene data show CDR1 as LGHNT and CDR2 as FRNRAP. The source material, RNA transcripts, was used to amplify TCR beta CDR3 regions. Primed by the HTBI set, a first-round RT-PCR was run on the TCR CDR3. TCRdb reprocessed the multiplex PCR reads via MiXCR and lists one record per CDR3 protein. Of more than 500,000 distinct CDR3 sequences detected, roughly 16% appear once; the ten largest clones hold about 3.8%. Study-level findings and limits: Blood shared most expanded thyroid clonotypes above 0.001.

This clonotype came up a few times. Its antigen is unknown. The V call is TRBV12-5, the J call TRBJ2-6; D is possibly TRBD2 (5 bases). The sequence was obtained from a woman aged 25 to 39 with Graves' hyperthyroidism. The source material was blood. This CDR3 is CASGLVLGLSGANVLTF. As DNA, the CDR3 is TGTGCTAGTGGTTTGGTATTAGGACTCTCTGGGGCCAACGTCCTGACTTTC.